This is a list of T cell receptor beta chains from one sample in a study of T-cell memory formation after mild COVID-19. TCRdb reprocessed the 5' RACE reads with MiXCR, giving one entry per CDR3 protein. The sample shows approximately 500,000 distinct CDR3 sequences, roughly 25% of them seen only once. The specimen sequenced was PBMCs or a T cell subset sorted from them (not recorded which). These receptors were collected from an adult woman who had mild COVID-19 (a few samples of this study predate the infection). Cell type and time point are not known. CDR3s include the opening cysteine and the closing phenylalanine or tryptophan. D genes are given only for firm matches. Part of the rows lack a size; the others show once, few, many or a class for expanded clones.

NA,TRBV2,few,TRBJ2-7,TGTGCCAGCTGTGATCGGCAGATCTACGAGCAGTACTTC,CASCDRQIYEQYF
TRBD1,TRBV12-3/TRBV12-4,few,TRBJ1-2,TGTGCCAGCAGTTACGGGACAGGGTATGGCTACACCTTC,CASSYGTGYGYTF
TRBD2,TRBV20-1,NA,TRBJ2-1,TGCAGTGCTAGAGATCTCTCCGGACTAGACTTCTACAATGAGCAGTTCTTC,CSARDLSGLDFYNEQFF
NA,TRBV4-1,NA,TRBJ2-1,TGCGCCAGCAGCCAAGATGGCTGGAGCAGCTCCTACAATGAGCAGTTCTTC,CASSQDGWSSSYNEQFF
TRBD1,TRBV12-3/TRBV12-4,NA,TRBJ1-1,TGTGCCAGCAGTTTATCACCGGGACAGCGGAACACTGAAGCTTTCTTT,CASSLSPGQRNTEAFF
NA,TRBV21-1,NA,TRBJ2-3,TGTGCCAGCACAGAGGGTTCTAGCACAGATACGCAGTATTTT,CASTEGSSTDTQYF
TRBD2,TRBV12-3/TRBV12-4,few,TRBJ2-5,TGTGCCAGCAGCTCACCGGGACTAGTCGTAGGGACCCAGTACTTC,CASSSPGLVVGTQYF
NA,TRBV30,NA,TRBJ1-1,TGTGCCTGGAGGGGGGACACTTCGAACACTGAAGCTTTCTTT,CAWRGDTSNTEAFF
NA,TRBV6-5,few,TRBJ2-7,TGTGCCAGCAGTTACTCGACAGGACTTTCTTCCTACGAGCAGTACTTC,CASSYSTGLSSYEQYF
TRBD1,TRBV12-3/TRBV12-4,few,TRBJ2-1,TGTGCCAGCAGTGCGCCAAGGACAGGGCCTTCGAGCTCCTACAATGAGCAGTTCTTC,CASSAPRTGPSSSYNEQFF